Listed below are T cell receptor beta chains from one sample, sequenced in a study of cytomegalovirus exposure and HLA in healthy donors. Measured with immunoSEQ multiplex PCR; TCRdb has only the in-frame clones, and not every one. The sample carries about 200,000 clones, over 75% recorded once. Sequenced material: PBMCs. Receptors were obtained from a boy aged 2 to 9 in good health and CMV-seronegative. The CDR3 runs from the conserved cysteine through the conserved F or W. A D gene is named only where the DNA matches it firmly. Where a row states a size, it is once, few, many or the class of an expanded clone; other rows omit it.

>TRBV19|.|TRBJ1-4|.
CASSSTGKANEKLFF
TGTGCCAGTAGTAGTACAGGGAAGGCTAATGAAAAACTGTTTTTT
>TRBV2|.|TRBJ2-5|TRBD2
CASSERGGTSAYQETQYF
TGTGCCAGCAGTGAAAGGGGCGGGACTAGCGCTTACCAAGAGACCCAGTACTTC
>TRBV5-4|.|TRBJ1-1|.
CASSDRNTEAFF
TGTGCCAGCAGCGACAGGAACACTGAAGCTTTCTTT
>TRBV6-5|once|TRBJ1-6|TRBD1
CASSEGQNSPLHF
TGTGCCAGCAGTGAGGGACAGAATTCACCCCTCCACTTT
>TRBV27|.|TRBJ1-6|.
CASRREPGQTNSPLHF
TGTGCCAGCAGGCGGGAGCCTGGACAGACAAATTCACCCCTCCACTTT
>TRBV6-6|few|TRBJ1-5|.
CASSYETAVGPQHF
TGTGCCAGCAGTTACGAGACGGCGGTAGGGCCCCAGCATTTT
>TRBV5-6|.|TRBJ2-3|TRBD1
CASSWTGSDTQYF
TGTGCCAGCAGCTGGACAGGGTCAGATACGCAGTATTTT
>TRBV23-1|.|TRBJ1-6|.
CASIKQGPVVGSPLHF
TGCGCCAGCATCAAACAGGGACCGGTAGTTGGTTCACCCCTCCACTTT
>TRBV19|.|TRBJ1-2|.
CASTSDSNYGYTF
TGTGCCAGCACCTCGGACTCTAACTATGGCTACACCTTC
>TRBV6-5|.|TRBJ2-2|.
CASSTQGELFF
TGTGCCAGCAGTACCCAGGGGGAGCTGTTTTTT
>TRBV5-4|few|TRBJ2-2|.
CASSFGRHQNTGELFF
TGTGCCAGCAGCTTCGGTCGACACCAGAACACCGGGGAGCTGTTTTTT
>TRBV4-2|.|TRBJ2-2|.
CASSQDVAENTGELFF
TGTGCCAGCAGCCAAGACGTAGCGGAAAACACCGGGGAGCTGTTTTTT
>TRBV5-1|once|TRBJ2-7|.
CASSLDSQPGDF
TGCGCCAGCAGCTTGGATTCCCAACCCGGGGACTTC
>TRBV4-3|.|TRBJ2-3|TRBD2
CASSLGTSGYTDTQYF
TGCGCCAGCAGCCTAGGGACTAGCGGATACACAGATACGCAGTATTTT
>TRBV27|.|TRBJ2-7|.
CASSLSIGSYEQYF
TGTGCCAGCAGTTTATCGATCGGTTCCTACGAGCAGTACTTC
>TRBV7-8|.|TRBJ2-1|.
CASSLKLVGGSDEQFF
TGTGCCAGCAGCCTCAAACTAGTCGGGGGATCGGATGAGCAGTTCTTC
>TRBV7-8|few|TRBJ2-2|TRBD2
CASTLLAGGRTGELFF
TGTGCCAGCACCCTTCTAGCGGGGGGAAGAACCGGGGAGCTGTTTTTT
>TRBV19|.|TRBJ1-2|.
CASSARVDGYTF
TGTGCCAGTAGCGCCAGGGTCGATGGCTACACCTTC
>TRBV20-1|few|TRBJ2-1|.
CSVRGRGEQFF
TGCAGTGTTAGGGGGCGGGGAGAGCAGTTCTTC
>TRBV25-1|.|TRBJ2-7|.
CASKGKTLYEQYF
TGTGCCAGCAAGGGGAAGACTCTCTACGAGCAGTACTTC
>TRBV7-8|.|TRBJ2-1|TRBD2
CASSLPGGQFF
TGTGCCAGCAGCCTCCCGGGGGGACAGTTCTTC
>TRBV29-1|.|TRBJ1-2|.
CSVDRQGWGGYTF
TGCAGCGTTGATAGGCAGGGCTGGGGTGGCTACACCTTC
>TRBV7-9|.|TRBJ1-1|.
CASSWTDEAFF
TGTGCCAGCAGCTGGACAGATGAAGCTTTCTTT
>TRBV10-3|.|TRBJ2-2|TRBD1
CAISANRDRSIANTGELFF
TGTGCCATCAGTGCAAATCGGGACAGGTCCATCGCGAACACCGGGGAGCTGTTTTTT
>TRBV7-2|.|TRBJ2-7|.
CASSLGWGLTHEQYF
TGTGCCAGCAGCTTAGGTTGGGGCTTAACCCACGAGCAGTACTTC
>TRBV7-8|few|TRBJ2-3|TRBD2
CASSSSGDTDTQYF
TGTGCCAGCAGCTCTAGCGGGGACACAGATACGCAGTATTTT
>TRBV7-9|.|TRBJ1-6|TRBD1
CASNPLTGDRSPLHF
TGTGCCAGCAACCCTTTGACAGGGGATCGCTCACCCCTCCACTTT
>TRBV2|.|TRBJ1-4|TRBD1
CASRGGTGRQEKLFF
TGTGCCAGCAGGGGGGGGACAGGTCGCCAGGAAAAACTGTTTTTT
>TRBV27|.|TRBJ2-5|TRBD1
CASSHRGVETQYF
TGTGCCAGCAGCCACAGGGGAGTGGAGACCCAGTACTTC
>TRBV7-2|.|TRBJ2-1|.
CASSLRGLALSYNEQFF
TGTGCCAGCAGCTTACGGGGTCTCGCCCTTTCCTACAATGAGCAGTTCTTC
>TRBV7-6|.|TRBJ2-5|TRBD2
CASSIGPGGSKETQYF
TGTGCCAGCAGCATCGGTCCGGGGGGATCAAAAGAGACCCAGTACTTC